This is a list of T cell receptor beta chains from one sample in a study of cytomegalovirus exposure and HLA in healthy donors. TCRdb's copy holds only in-frame clones and misses some; the assay was immunoSEQ multiplex PCR. The sample has around 150,000 clones; around 79% are singletons. Input material: PBMCs. The receptors stem from a male donor in good health and CMV-seropositive. CDR3s include the opening cysteine and the closing phenylalanine or tryptophan. A D gene is named only where the DNA matches it firmly. Only part of the rows carry a size: once, few, many, or a class if the clone is expanded.

TRBJ1-2 NA 15 NA TRBV7-2 TGTGCCAGCAGCTTAGGAGGCTTCGGGGTCTATGGCTACACCTTC CASSLGGFGVYGYTF
TRBJ1-2 NA 16 NA TRBV5-1 TGCGCCAGCAGCTCGGGTTTTGACAGCGCTAACTATGGCTACACCTTC CASSSGFDSANYGYTF
TRBJ1-4 NA 15 NA TRBV18 TGTGCCAGCTCAACCAGGAAGGCTGTTAATGAAAAACTGTTTTTT CASSTRKAVNEKLFF
TRBJ2-7 NA 13 NA TRBV25-1 TGTGCCAGTGCGGGGGACAGGTTGGACGAGCAGTACTTC CASAGDRLDEQYF
TRBJ2-5 NA 15 once TRBV27 TGTGCCAGCAGTTTCCAACGTCCAGGGCAAGAGACCCAGTACTTC CASSFQRPGQETQYF
TRBJ1-2 NA 18 NA TRBV11-2 TGTGCCAGCGTATTTCAACGGGGCAGGGGCTTTTTTGGCTATGGCTACACCTTC CASVFQRGRGFFGYGYTF
TRBJ2-7 NA 14 NA TRBV15 TGTGCCACCAGCGAACCGGGACACGCTCGTGGGCAGTACTTC CATSEPGHARGQYF
TRBJ2-3 TRBD2 14 NA TRBV7-8 TGTGCCAGCAGCTCGGGGGGGCCTACAGATACGCAGTATTTT CASSSGGPTDTQYF
TRBJ2-7 NA 15 NA TRBV6-5 TGTGCCAGCAGTTACTCGGAAGCGGAGGGCTACGAGCAGTACTTC CASSYSEAEGYEQYF
TRBJ1-1 NA 14 large TRBV4-3 TGCGCCAGCAGCCAAGATAGGGGGTACACTGAAGCTTTCTTT CASSQDRGYTEAFF
TRBJ1-3 NA 14 NA TRBV7-9 TGTGCCAGCAGCCGGACTGTCTCTGGAAACACCATATATTTT CASSRTVSGNTIYF
TRBJ2-3 NA 13 NA TRBV19 TGTGCCAGTAGTCCAAGGACTACAGATACGCAGTATTTT CASSPRTTDTQYF
TRBJ2-6 TRBD1 13 NA TRBV30 TGTGCCTTCAGGGGGCCTGGGGCCAACGTCCTGACTTTC CAFRGPGANVLTF
TRBJ1-2 NA 16 NA TRBV5-1 TGCGCCAGCAGCGGAGGTGAGGGACTAGGGGGCTATGGCTACACCTTC CASSGGEGLGGYGYTF
TRBJ2-2 NA 14 NA TRBV6-5 TGTGCCAGCAGTTCTGGGCCGAACACCGGGGAGCTGTTTTTT CASSSGPNTGELFF
TRBJ1-3 NA 17 NA TRBV7-2 TGTGCCAGCAGGCCCGGGCGGGCGGGGGGCTCTGGAAACACCATATATTTT CASRPGRAGGSGNTIYF
TRBJ2-7 NA 15 NA TRBV11-2 TGTGCCAGCAGCCGTGCGAGGACTCTCTCCTACGAGCAGTACTTC CASSRARTLSYEQYF
TRBJ1-4 NA 13 NA TRBV7-9 TGTGCCAGCAGCTTAGTACCGGGTGAAAAACTGTTTTTT CASSLVPGEKLFF
TRBJ2-3 TRBD2 16 NA TRBV6-5 TGTGCCAGCAGTTACCATAGCGGGGGGGCAGGAGATACGCAGTATTTT CASSYHSGGAGDTQYF
TRBJ2-7 NA 14 NA TRBV7-9 TGTTCCAGCAGCTCAGGAACAGGGCCCTACGAGCAGTACTTC CSSSSGTGPYEQYF
TRBJ1-1 TRBD1 16 NA TRBV7-9 TGTTCCAGCAGCTTACCTCGGACAGGGGGGAGCCCTGAAGCTTTCTTT CSSSLPRTGGSPEAFF
TRBJ2-3 TRBD2 16 once TRBV11-2 TGTGCCAGCAGCCCCGGACTAGCGGGGCTCACAGATACGCAGTATTTT CASSPGLAGLTDTQYF
TRBJ2-4 NA 14 once TRBV7-9 TGTGCCAGCAGCTTAGAAGGAGAGGGAGTCATTCAGTACTTC CASSLEGEGVIQYF
TRBJ1-1 NA 14 NA TRBV19 TGTGCCAGTAGTATGGGCCACCCCTCCACTGAAGCTTTCTTT CASSMGHPSTEAFF
TRBJ1-4 NA 17 NA TRBV4-1 TGCGCCAGCAGCCCGACAGGCCTTCCTTCAACTAATGAAAAACTGTTTTTT CASSPTGLPSTNEKLFF
TRBJ1-5 NA 13 NA TRBV30 TGTGCCTGGAGTGTAAACAGGGACCAGCCCCAGCATTTT CAWSVNRDQPQHF
TRBJ1-6 NA 15 NA TRBV6-5 TGTGCCAGCAGTGGTGTGTCAGGTCCTAATTCACCCCTCCACTTT CASSGVSGPNSPLHF